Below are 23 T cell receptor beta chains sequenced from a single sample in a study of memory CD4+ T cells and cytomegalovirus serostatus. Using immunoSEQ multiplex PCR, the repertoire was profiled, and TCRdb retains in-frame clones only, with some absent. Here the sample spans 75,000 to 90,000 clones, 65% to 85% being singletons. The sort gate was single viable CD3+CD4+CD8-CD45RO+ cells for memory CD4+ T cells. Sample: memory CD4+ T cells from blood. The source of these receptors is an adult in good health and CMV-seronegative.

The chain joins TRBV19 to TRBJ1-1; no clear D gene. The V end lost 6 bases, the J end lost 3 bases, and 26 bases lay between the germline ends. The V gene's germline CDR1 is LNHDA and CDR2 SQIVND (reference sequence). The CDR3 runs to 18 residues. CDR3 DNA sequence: TGTGCCAGTAGCCCCATTGCTTTCTCTACCTTTGGGGACACTGAAGCTTTCTTT. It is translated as CASSPIAFSTFGDTEAFF. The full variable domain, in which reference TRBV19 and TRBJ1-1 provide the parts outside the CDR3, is DGGITQSPKYLFRKEGQNVTLSCEQNLNHDAMYWYRQDPGQGLRLIYYSQIVNDFQKGDIAEGYSVSREKKESFPLTVTSAQKNPTAFYLCASSPIAFSTFGDTEAFFGQGTRLTVV.

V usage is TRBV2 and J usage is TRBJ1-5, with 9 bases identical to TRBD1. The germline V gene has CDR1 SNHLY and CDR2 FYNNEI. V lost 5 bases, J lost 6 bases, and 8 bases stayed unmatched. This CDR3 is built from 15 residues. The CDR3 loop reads CASSRGQGTGQPQHF. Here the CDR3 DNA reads TGTGCCAGCAGTCGCGGACAGGGGACGGGTCAGCCCCAGCATTTT. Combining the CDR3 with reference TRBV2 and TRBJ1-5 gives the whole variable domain EPEVTQTPSHQVTQMGQEVILRCVPISNHLYFYWYRQILGQKVEFLVSFYNNEISEKSEIFDDQFSVERPDGSNFTLKIRSTKLEDSAMYFCASSRGQGTGQPQHFGDGTRLSIL.

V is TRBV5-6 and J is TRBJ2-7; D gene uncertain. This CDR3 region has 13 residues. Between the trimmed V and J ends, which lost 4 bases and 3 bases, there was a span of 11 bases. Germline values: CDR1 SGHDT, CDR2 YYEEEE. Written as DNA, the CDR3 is TGTGCCAGCAGCCCCGGACCGAACTACGAGCAGTACTTC. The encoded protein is CASSPGPNYEQYF.

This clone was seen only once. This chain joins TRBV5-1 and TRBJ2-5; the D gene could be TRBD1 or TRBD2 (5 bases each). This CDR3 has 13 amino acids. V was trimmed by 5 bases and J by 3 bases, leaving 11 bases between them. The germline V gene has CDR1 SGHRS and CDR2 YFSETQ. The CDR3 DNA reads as TGCGCCAGCAGTAGGGACGGGGAAGAGACCCAGTACTTC. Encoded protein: CASSRDGEETQYF.

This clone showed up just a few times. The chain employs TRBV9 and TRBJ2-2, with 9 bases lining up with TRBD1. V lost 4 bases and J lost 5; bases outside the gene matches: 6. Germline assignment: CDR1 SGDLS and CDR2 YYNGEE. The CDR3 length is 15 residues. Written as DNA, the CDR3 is TGTGCCAGCAGCTTACAGGGGGCGTGGACCGGGGAGCTGTTTTTT. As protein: CASSLQGAWTGELFF.

The CDR3 DNA reads as TGCAGTGCTAGTTTGGTTTATGGCTACACCTTC. Translating it yields CSASLVYGYTF. The genes are TRBV20-1 and TRBJ1-2; no clear D gene. V was cut by 3 bases and J by 5 bases, with 7 bases left in between. Germline values: CDR1 DFQATT, CDR2 SNEGSKA (reference sequence). The CDR3 has 11 amino acids.

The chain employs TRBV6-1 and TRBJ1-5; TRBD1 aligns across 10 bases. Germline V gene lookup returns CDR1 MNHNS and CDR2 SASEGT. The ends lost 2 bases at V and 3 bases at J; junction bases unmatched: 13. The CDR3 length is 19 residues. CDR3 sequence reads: CASSEQVMPTGGSNQPQHF. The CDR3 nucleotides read TGTGCCAGCAGTGAACAGGTAATGCCGACAGGGGGCTCCAATCAGCCCCAGCATTTT.

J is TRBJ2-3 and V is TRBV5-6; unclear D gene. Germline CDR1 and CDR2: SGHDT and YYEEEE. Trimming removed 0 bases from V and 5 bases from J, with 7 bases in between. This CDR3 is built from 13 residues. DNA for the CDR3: TGTGCCAGCAGCTTGGGTTTGGGAGATACGCAGTATTTT. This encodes CASSLGLGDTQYF.

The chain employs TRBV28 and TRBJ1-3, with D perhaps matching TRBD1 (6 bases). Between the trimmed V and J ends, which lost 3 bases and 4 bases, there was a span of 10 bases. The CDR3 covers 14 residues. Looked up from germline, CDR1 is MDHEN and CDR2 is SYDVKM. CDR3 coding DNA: TGTGCCAGCAGTTTTAGGGGGTCCGGAAACACCATATATTTT. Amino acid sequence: CASSFRGSGNTIYF.

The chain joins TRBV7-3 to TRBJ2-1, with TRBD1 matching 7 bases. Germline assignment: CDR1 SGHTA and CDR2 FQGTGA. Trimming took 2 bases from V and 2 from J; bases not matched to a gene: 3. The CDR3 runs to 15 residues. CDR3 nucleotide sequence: TGTGCCAGCAGCTTAGTAGGGGGCCCCTACAATGAGCAGTTCTTC. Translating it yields CASSLVGGPYNEQFF.

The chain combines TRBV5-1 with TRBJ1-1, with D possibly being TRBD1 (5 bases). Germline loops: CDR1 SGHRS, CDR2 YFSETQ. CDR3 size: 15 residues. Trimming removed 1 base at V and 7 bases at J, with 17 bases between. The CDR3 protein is CASSLWDSSWDEAFF. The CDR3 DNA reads TGCGCCAGCAGCTTGTGGGACTCCTCGTGGGATGAAGCTTTCTTT.

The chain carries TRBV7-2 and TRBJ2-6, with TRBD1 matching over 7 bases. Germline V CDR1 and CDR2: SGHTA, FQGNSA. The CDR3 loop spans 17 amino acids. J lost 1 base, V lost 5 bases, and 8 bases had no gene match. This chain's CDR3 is CASSPSTGVSGANVLTF. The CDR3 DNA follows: TGTGCCAGCAGCCCTTCTACAGGGGTTTCTGGGGCCAACGTCCTGACTTTC.

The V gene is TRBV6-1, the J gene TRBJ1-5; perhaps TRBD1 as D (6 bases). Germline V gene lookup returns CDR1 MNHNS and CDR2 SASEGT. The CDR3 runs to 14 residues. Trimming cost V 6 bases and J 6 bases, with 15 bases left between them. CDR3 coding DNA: TGTGCCAGCAGCTTTTCTGAGGGGGGTCAGCCCCAGCATTTT. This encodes CASSFSEGGQPQHF.

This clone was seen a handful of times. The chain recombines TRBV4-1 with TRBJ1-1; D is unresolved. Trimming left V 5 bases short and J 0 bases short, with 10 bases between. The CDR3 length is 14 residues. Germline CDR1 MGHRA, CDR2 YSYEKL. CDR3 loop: CASSSPTMNTEAFF. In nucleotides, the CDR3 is TGCGCCAGCAGCTCCCCAACGATGAACACTGAAGCTTTCTTT.

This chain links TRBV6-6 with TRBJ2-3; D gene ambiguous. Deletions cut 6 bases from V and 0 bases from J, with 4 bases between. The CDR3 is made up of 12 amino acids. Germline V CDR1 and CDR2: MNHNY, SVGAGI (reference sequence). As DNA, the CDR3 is TGTGCCAGCAGCCCAAGCACAGATACGCAGTATTTT. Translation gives CASSPSTDTQYF.

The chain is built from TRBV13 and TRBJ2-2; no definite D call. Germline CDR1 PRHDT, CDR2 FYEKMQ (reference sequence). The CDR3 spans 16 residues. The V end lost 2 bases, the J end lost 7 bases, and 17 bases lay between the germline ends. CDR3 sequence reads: CASSLRANRFSGELFF. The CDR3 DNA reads TGTGCCAGCAGCTTACGGGCCAATAGGTTCAGCGGGGAGCTGTTTTTT. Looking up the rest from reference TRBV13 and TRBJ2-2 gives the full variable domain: AAGVIQSPRHLIKEKRETATLKCYPIPRHDTVYWYQQGPGQDPQFLISFYEKMQSDKGSIPDRFSAQQFSDYHSELNMSSLELGDSALYFCASSLRANRFSGELFFGEGSRLTVL.

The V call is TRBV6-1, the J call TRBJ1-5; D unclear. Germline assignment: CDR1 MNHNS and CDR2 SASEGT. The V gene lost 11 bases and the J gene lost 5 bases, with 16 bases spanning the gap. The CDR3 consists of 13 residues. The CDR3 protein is CAGNDGRYQPQHF. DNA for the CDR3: TGTGCCGGTAACGACGGACGTTATCAGCCCCAGCATTTT.

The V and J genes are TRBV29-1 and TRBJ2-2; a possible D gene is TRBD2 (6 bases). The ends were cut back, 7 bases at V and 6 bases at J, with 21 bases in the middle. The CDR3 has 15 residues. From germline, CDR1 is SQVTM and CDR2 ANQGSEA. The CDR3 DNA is TGCAGCGCACCACGTAGGAGGGTGAAAGCCGGGGAGCTGTTTTTT. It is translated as CSAPRRRVKAGELFF.

The CDR3 DNA reads TGTGCCAGCAGTGCCACTAGCGGGGAATCCAATGAGCAGTTCTTC. This sequence encodes CASSATSGESNEQFF. The chain recombines TRBV9 with TRBJ2-1; 10 bases align to TRBD2. Germline V gene data show CDR1 as SGDLS and CDR2 as YYNGEE. The CDR3 length is 15 residues. V lost 5 bases to trimming and J lost 6 bases; unmatched junction nucleotides: 8.

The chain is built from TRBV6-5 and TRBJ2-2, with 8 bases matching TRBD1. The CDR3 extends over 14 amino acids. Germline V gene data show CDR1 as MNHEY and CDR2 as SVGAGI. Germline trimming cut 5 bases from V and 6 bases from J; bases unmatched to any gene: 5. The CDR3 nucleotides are TGTGCCAGCAGTCCCAGGGGGCGCCCCGGGGAGCTGTTTTTT. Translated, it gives CASSPRGRPGELFF.

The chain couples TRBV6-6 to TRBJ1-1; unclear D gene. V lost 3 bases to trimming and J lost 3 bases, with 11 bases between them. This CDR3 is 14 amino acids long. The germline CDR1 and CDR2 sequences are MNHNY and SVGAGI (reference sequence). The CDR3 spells CASSYRVWDTEAFF. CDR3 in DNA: TGTGCCAGCAGTTATAGGGTTTGGGACACTGAAGCTTTCTTT.

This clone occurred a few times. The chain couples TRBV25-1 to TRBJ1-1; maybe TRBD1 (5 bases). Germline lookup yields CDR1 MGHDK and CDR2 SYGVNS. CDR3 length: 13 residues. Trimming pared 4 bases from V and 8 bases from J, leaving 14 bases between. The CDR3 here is CASSGPPRTEAFF. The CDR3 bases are TGTGCCAGCAGTGGCCCCCCCCGGACAGAAGCTTTCTTT.

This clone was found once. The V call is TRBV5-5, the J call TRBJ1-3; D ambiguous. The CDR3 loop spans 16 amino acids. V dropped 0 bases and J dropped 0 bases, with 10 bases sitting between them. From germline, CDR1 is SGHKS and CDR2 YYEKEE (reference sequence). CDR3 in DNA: TGTGCCAGCAGCTTGGCCCGGCAGGCCTCTGGAAACACCATATATTTT. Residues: CASSLARQASGNTIYF.